One sample yielded the 8 T cell receptor beta chains listed below, sequenced in a study of blood T cell repertoires in COVID-19. TCRdb keeps only in-frame clones here, not all; method: immunoSEQ multiplex PCR. The data show some 45,000 clones, over 75% seen once. The sequenced sample was peripheral blood. The receptor set was obtained from a woman older than 75 with acute or convalescent COVID-19.

The chain has TRBV5-5 and TRBJ1-1; TRBD1 is a possible D gene (5 bases). This CDR3 contains 14 residues. From germline, CDR1 is SGHKS and CDR2 YYEKEE (reference sequence). V was pared by 3 bases and J by 1 base, with 10 bases between. In DNA, the CDR3 is TGTGCCAGCAGCTCGCAGGGTTGGAACACTGAAGCTTTCTTT. Translating gives CASSSQGWNTEAFF. The entire variable domain, with the rest obtained from reference TRBV5-5 and TRBJ1-1, is as follows: DAGVTQSPTHLIKTRGQQVTLRCSPISGHKSVSWYQQVLGQGPQFIFQYYEKEERGRGNFPDRFSARQFPNYSSELNVNALLLGDSALYLCASSSQGWNTEAFFGQGTRLTVV.

The chain combines TRBV19 with TRBJ1-5; D not certain. Trimming took 8 bases from V and 1 from J, leaving 18 bases between them. The CDR3 is 16 amino acids. Germline lookup yields CDR1 LNHDA and CDR2 SQIVND (reference sequence). The CDR3 DNA reads TGTGCCAGTCGGTACTCTTCGGGAGGGAGCAATCAGCCCCAGCATTTT. It translates to CASRYSSGGSNQPQHF. The variable domain in full, with the rest retrieved from reference TRBV19 and TRBJ1-5, is DGGITQSPKYLFRKEGQNVTLSCEQNLNHDAMYWYRQDPGQGLRLIYYSQIVNDFQKGDIAEGYSVSREKKESFPLTVTSAQKNPTAFYLCASRYSSGGSNQPQHFGDGTRLSIL.

This clone was detected a few times. The genes are TRBV30 and TRBJ2-7, with D perhaps TRBD2 (5 bases). Germline V gene data show CDR1 as GTSNPN and CDR2 as SVGIG (reference sequence). V shed 0 bases and J shed 1 base, with 13 bases lying between them. The CDR3 has 15 amino acids. CDR3: CAWSVLGGGSYEQYF. DNA for the CDR3: TGTGCCTGGAGTGTACTTGGCGGAGGATCCTACGAGCAGTACTTC. The whole variable domain, remainder taken from reference TRBV30 and TRBJ2-7, is SQTIHQWPATLVQPVGSPLSLECTVEGTSNPNLYWYRQAAGRGLQLLFYSVGIGQISSEVPQNLSASRPQDRQFILSSKKLLLSDSGFYLCAWSVLGGGSYEQYFGPGTRLTVT.

The rearrangement links TRBV3-1 (or the pseudogene TRBV3-2) to TRBJ2-7; 8 nucleotides agree with TRBD2. The CDR3 covers 13 residues. J gave up 6 bases and V 5 bases, and 6 bases lay outside the gene matches. Germline loops: CDR1 LGHDT, CDR2 YNNKEL (reference sequence). CDR3 sequence reads: CASSFPGTSEQYF. CDR3 DNA: TGTGCCAGCAGCTTCCCCGGGACTAGCGAGCAGTACTTC.

This rearrangement joins TRBV3-1 (or the pseudogene TRBV3-2) to TRBJ2-1; TRBD2 matches at 10 bases. V trimming: 0 bases; J trimming: 7 bases; junction bases outside the gene matches: 9. CDR1 is LGHDT, CDR2 YNNKEL, per germline (reference sequence). The CDR3 extends over 17 amino acids. In DNA, the CDR3 is TGTGCCAGCAGCCAAGATTTGCCTAGCGGGAGCTTAAATGAGCAGTTCTTC. This encodes CASSQDLPSGSLNEQFF.

V gene TRBV30 combines with J gene TRBJ1-5; 10 nucleotides line up with TRBD1. V lost 2 bases and J lost 4; bases outside the gene matches: 2. Germline-derived CDR1 and CDR2 are GTSNPN and SVGIG (reference sequence). The CDR3 extends over 14 amino acids. CDR3 in DNA: TGTGCCTGGAGTCGACAGGGGGCGAATCAGCCCCAGCATTTT. It translates to CAWSRQGANQPQHF.

This chain joins TRBV3-1 (or the pseudogene TRBV3-2) and TRBJ2-7; D is undetermined. CDR3 length: 14 residues. The V gene lost 7 bases and the J gene lost 3 bases, with 16 bases spanning the gap. In germline, CDR1 is LGHDT, CDR2 YNNKEL (reference sequence). This CDR3 reads CASTHSSELYEQYF. The CDR3 DNA follows: TGTGCCAGCACCCACTCAAGCGAGCTCTACGAGCAGTACTTC.

This sequence joins TRBV20-1 and TRBJ2-1, with 7 bases lining up with TRBD2. The trim removed 3 bases at V and 4 bases at J, leaving 3 bases unmatched. CDR3 length: 13 residues. The germline CDR1 and CDR2 sequences are DFQATT and SNEGSKA (reference sequence). CDR3 region: CSASTSEYNEQFF. The CDR3 coding sequence is TGCAGTGCTAGTACTAGCGAGTACAATGAGCAGTTCTTC.